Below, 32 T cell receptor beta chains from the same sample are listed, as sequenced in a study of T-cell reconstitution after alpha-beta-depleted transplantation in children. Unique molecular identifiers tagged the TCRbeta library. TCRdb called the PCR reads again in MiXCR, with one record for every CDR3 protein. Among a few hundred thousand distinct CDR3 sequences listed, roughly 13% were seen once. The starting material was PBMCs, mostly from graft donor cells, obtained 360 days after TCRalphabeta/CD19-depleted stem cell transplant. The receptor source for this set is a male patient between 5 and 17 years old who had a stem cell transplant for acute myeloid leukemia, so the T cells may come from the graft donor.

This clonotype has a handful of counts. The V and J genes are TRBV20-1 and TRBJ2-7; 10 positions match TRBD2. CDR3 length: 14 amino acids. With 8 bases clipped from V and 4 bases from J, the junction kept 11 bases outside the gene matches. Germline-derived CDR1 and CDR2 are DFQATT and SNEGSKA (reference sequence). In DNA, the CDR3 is TGCAGTTATAGCGGGAGGCCCCCCTTTTACGAGCAGTACTTC. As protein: CSYSGRPPFYEQYF.

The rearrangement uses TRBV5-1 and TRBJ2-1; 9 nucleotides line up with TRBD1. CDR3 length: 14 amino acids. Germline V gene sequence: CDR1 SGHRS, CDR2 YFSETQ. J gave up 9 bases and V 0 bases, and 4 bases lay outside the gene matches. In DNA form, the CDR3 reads TGCGCCAGCAGCTTGGCTGGGACAGGGAGTGAGCAGTTCTTC. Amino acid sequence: CASSLAGTGSEQFF. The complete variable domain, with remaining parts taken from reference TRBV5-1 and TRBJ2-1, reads KAGVTQTPRYLIKTRGQQVTLSCSPISGHRSVSWYQQTPGQGLQFLFEYFSETQRNKGNFPGRFSGRQFSNSRSEMNVSTLELGDSALYLCASSLAGTGSEQFFGPGTRLTVL.

This CDR3 is CSVVSGGSGYEQYF. The CDR3 nucleotides are TGCAGCGTTGTGTCAGGAGGGAGCGGCTACGAGCAGTACTTC. V and J are TRBV29-1 and TRBJ2-7; a weak D match, TRBD2 (6 bases). Trimming cost V 4 bases and J 3 bases, with 16 bases left between them. The CDR3 length is 14 residues. Germline loops: CDR1 SQVTM, CDR2 ANQGSEA.

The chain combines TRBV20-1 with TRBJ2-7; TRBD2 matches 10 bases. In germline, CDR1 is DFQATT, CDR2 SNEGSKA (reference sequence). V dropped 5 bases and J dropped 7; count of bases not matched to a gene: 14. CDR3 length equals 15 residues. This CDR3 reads CSAFRPTLLAGEQYF. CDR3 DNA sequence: TGCAGTGCTTTTCGTCCTACCTTACTAGCGGGGGAGCAGTACTTC.

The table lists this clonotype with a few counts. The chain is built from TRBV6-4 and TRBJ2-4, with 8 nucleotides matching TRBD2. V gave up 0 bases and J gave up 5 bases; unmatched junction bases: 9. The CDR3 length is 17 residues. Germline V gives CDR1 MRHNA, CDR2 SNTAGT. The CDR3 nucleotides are TGTGCCAGCAGTGACTCGAATACCCTAGCGGGCCAAAACATTCAGTACTTC. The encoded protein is CASSDSNTLAGQNIQYF.

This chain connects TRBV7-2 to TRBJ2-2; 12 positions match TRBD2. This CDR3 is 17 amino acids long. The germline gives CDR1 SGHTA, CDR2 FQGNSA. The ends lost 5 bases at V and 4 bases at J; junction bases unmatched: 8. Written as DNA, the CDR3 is TGTGCCAGCAGCGCCAGGACTAGCGGGGTCATCACCGGGGAGCTGTTTTTT. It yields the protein CASSARTSGVITGELFF.

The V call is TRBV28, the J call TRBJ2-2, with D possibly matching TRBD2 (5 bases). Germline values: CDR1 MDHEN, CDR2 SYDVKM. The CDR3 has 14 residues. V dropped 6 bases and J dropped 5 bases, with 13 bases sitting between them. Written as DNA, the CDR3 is TGTGCCAGCAGGATTGAGGGTGGGACCGGGGAGCTGTTTTTT. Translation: CASRIEGGTGELFF.

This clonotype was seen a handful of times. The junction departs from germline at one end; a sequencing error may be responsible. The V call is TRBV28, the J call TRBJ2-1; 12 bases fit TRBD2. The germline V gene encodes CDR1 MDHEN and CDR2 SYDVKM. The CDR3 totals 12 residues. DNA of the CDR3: TGTGCCAGCAGCGTTGGGACTAGCGGGCTTAGGTTC. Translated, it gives CASSVGTSGLRF.

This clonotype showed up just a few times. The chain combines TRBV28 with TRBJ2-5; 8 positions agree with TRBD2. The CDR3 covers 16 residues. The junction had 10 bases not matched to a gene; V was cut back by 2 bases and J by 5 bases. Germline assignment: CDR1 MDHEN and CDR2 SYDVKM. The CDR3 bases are TGTGCCAGCAGTTTAGGGGGACTAGTCCTCTTGGAGACCCAGTACTTC. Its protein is CASSLGGLVLLETQYF. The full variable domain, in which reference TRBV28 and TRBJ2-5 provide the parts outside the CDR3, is DVKVTQSSRYLVKRTGEKVFLECVQDMDHENMFWYRQDPGLGLRLIYFSYDVKMKEKGDIPEGYSVSREKKERFSLILESASTNQTSMYLCASSLGGLVLLETQYFGPGTRLLVL.

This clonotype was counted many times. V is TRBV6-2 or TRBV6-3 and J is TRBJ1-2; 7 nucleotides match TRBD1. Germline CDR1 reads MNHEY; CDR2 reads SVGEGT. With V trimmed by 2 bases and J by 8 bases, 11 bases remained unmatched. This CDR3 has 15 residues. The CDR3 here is CASSYPDRPVLGYTF. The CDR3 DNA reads TGTGCCAGCAGTTACCCGGACAGGCCCGTGCTCGGCTACACCTTC.

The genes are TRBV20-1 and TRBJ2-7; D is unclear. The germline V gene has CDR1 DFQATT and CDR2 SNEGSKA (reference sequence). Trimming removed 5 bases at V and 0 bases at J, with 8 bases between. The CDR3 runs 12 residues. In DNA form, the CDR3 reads TGCAGTGCTGGTGCGGACTCCTACGAGCAGTACTTC. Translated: CSAGADSYEQYF.

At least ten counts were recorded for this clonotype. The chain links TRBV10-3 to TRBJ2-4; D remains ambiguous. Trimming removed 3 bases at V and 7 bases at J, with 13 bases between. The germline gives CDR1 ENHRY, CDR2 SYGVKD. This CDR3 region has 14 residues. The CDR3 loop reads CAISDSRSSNIQYF. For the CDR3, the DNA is TGTGCCATCAGTGATTCCAGATCCTCCAACATTCAGTACTTC.

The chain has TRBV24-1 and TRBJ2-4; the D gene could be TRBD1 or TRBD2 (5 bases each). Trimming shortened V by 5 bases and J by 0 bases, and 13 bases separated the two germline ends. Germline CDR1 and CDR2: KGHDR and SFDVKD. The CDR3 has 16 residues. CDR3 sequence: CATSVRGQRAKNIQYF. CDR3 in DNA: TGTGCCACCAGTGTGAGGGGTCAGCGAGCCAAAAACATTCAGTACTTC.

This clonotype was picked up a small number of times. The CDR3 DNA sequence: TGTGCCAGCAGTTACTCGTTGGGCGGGACCGCCAAAAATGAGCAGTTCTTC. Translated, it gives CASSYSLGGTAKNEQFF. V is TRBV6-2 or TRBV6-3 and J is TRBJ2-1; D possibly corresponds to TRBD2 (6 bases). Germline CDR1 MNHEY, CDR2 SVGEGT. The CDR3 has 17 residues. The germline V and J ends were trimmed by 0 bases and 7 bases, with 19 bases remaining between them.

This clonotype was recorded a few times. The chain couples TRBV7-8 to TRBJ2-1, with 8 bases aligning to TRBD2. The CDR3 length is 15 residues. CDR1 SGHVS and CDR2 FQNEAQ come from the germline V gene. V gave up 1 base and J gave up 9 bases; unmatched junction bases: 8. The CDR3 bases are TGTGCCAGCAGCTTAGTCGCGACTAGCGCTATTGAGCAGTTCTTC. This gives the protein CASSLVATSAIEQFF.

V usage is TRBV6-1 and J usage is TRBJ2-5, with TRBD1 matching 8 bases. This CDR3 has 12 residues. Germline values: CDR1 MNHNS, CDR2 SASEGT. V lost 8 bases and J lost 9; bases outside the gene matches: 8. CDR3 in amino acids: CASGTEGQAQYF. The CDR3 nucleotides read TGTGCCAGCGGGACAGAGGGACAGGCCCAGTACTTC.

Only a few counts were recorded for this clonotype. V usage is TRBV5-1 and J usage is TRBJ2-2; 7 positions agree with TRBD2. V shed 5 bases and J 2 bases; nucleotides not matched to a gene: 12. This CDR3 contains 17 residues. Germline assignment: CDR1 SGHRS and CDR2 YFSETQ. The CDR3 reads CASRRTSWGENTGELFF. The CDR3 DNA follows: TGCGCCAGCAGGCGGACTAGTTGGGGCGAAAACACCGGGGAGCTGTTTTTT.

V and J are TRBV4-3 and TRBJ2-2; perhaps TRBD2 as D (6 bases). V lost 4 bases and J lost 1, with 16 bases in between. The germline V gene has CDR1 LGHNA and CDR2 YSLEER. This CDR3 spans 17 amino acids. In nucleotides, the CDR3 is TGCGCCAGCAGCCTAAACAAGCTAGCGCTGAACACCGGGGAGCTGTTTTTT. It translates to CASSLNKLALNTGELFF.

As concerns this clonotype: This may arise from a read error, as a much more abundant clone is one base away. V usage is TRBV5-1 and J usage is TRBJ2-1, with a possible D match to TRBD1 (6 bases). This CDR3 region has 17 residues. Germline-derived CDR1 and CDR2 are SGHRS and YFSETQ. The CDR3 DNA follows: TGCGCCAGCAGCCTTATCATTCTACGGGAACGGGACAATGAGCAGATCTTC. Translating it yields CASSLIILRERDNEQIF.

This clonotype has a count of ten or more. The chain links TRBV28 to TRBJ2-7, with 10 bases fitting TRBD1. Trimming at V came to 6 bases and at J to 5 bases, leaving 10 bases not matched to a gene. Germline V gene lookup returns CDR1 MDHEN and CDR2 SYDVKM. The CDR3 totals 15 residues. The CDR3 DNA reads TGTGCCAGCAGCACCTCCGGGACAGGGGCGGACGAGCAGTACTTC. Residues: CASSTSGTGADEQYF. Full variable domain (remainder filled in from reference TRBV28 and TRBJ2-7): DVKVTQSSRYLVKRTGEKVFLECVQDMDHENMFWYRQDPGLGLRLIYFSYDVKMKEKGDIPEGYSVSREKKERFSLILESASTNQTSMYLCASSTSGTGADEQYFGPGTRLTVT.

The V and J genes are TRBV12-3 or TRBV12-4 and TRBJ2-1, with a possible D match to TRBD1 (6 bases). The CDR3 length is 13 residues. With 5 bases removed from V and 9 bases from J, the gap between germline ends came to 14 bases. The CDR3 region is CASSQQGISEQFF. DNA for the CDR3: TGTGCCAGCAGTCAACAGGGAATTAGTGAGCAGTTCTTC.

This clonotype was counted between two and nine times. The DNA of the CDR3 is TGTGCCAGCAGTTATCTTAGTTCGGGGGGCTATGAGCAGTTCTTC. This encodes CASSYLSSGGYEQFF. The chain uses TRBV6-2 or TRBV6-3 and TRBJ2-1; a possible D gene is TRBD2 (7 bases). The length of the CDR3 is 15 residues. CDR1 MNHEY and CDR2 SVGEGT come from the germline V gene. The V gene lost 3 bases and the J gene lost 8 bases, with 17 bases spanning the gap.

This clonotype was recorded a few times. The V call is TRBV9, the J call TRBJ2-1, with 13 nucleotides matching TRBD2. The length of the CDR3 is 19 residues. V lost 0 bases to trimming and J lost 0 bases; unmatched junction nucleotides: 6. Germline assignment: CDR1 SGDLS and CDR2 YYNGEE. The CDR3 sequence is CASSVGLAGGGSSYNEQFF. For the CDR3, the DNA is TGTGCCAGCAGCGTAGGACTAGCGGGGGGAGGGAGCTCCTACAATGAGCAGTTCTTC.

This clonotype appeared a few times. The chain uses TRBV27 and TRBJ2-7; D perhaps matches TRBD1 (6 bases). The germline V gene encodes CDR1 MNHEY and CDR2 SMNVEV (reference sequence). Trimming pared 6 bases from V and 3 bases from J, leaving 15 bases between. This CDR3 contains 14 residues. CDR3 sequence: CASSPGRGLYEQYF. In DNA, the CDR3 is TGTGCCAGCAGCCCCGGCAGGGGTCTCTACGAGCAGTACTTC.

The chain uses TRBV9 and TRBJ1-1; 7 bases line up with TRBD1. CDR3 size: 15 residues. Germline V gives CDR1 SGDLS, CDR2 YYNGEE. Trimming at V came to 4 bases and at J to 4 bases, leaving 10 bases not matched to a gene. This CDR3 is CASSPGQVPSTEAFF. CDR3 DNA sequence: TGTGCCAGCAGCCCCGGACAGGTCCCTTCCACTGAAGCTTTCTTT.

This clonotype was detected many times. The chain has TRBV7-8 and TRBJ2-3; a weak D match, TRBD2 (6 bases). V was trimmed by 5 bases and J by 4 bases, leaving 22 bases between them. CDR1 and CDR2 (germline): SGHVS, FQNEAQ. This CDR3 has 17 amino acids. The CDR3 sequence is CASSPLSGTWNPDTQYF. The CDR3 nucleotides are TGTGCCAGCAGCCCCTTATCCGGGACTTGGAACCCAGATACGCAGTATTTT.

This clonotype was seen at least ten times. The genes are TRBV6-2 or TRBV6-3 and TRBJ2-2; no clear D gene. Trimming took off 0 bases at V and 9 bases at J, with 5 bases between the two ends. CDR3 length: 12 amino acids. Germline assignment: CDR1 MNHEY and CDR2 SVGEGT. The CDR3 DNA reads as TGTGCCAGCAGTTACTCCAATAGGGAGCTGTTTTTT. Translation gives CASSYSNRELFF.

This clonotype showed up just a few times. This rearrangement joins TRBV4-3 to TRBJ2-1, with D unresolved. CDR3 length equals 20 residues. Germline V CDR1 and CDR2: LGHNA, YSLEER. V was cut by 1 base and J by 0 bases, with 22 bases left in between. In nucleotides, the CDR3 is TGCGCCAGCAGCCAAGGGTTGGGATCAGGAATCTTGAGCTCCTACAATGAGCAGTTCTTC. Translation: CASSQGLGSGILSSYNEQFF.

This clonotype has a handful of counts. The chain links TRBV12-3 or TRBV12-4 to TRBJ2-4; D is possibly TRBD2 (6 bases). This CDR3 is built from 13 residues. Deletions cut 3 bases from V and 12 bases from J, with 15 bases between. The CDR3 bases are TGTGCCAGCAGTTTCACGGAAGGGACTTATCAGTACTTC. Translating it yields CASSFTEGTYQYF.

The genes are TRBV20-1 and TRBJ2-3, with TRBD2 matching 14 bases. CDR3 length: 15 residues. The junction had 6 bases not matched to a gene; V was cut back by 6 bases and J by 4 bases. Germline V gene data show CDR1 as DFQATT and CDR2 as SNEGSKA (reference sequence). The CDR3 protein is CSAPKGLAGADTQYF. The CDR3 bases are TGCAGTGCCCCAAAGGGACTAGCGGGAGCAGATACGCAGTATTTT.

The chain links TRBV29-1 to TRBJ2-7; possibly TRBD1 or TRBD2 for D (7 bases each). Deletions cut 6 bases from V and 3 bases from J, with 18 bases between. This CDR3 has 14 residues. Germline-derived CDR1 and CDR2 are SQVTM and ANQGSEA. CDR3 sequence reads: CSVRKGAGDYEQYF. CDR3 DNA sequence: TGCAGCGTAAGAAAGGGGGCGGGAGACTACGAGCAGTACTTC.

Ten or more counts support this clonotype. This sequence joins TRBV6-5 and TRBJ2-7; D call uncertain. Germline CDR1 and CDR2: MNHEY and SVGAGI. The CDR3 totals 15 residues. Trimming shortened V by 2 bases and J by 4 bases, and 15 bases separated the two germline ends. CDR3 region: CASSYKGVSRYEQYF. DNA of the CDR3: TGTGCCAGCAGTTACAAGGGCGTCAGCAGATACGAGCAGTACTTC.